There are many counts of the clone carrying this T cell receptor (beta chain). This specimen comes from a study of T cells after yellow fever vaccination. About the research overall: Fractions of limited cellularity were prepared by means of SMART-Seq v4 Ultra Low Input.

TCRdb ran MiXCR on the 5' RACE reads and lists one entry per CDR3 protein. The sample has about 340,000 distinct CDR3 sequences, approximately 4% seen once. V was cut by 2 bases and J by 7 bases, with 9 bases left in between. The V gene's germline CDR1 is SGHTA and CDR2 FQGTGA. The CDR3 has 13 residues. The chain recombines TRBV7-3 with TRBJ1-5, with D possibly being TRBD1 (5 bases). The sequence was collected from a man younger than 35 who received the YFV17D yellow fever vaccine. Sequenced here: PBMCs, sampled 5 days after the yellow fever booster vaccination. In DNA, the CDR3 is TGTGCCAGCAGCTTAGAATGGGGCCAGCCCCAGCATTTT. It specifies CASSLEWGQPQHF. The complete variable domain, with remaining parts taken from reference TRBV7-3 and TRBJ1-5, reads GAGVSQTPSNKVTEKGKYVELRCDPISGHTALYWYRQSLGQGPEFLIYFQGTGAADDSGLPNDRFFAVRPEGSVSTLKIQRTERGDSAVYLCASSLEWGQPQHFGDGTRLSIL.